Presented here are 26 T cell receptor beta chains from one specimen sequenced in a study of shared clonotypes between healthy human individuals. CD45RO-negative, CCR7-positively selected cells formed the naive CD8 fraction, excluding terminally differentiated effector memory CD45RA+ cells. The table came from immunoSEQ multiplex PCR; TCRdb's copy has only in-frame clones and leaves some out. Of about 2,100,000 clones in the sample, approximately 94% were seen once. Source material: naive CD8+ T cells from PBMCs. These receptor sequences come from a young man in good health. Some clones in this sample may be carry-over from other donors' samples.

This clone was recorded once. The chain is built from TRBV27 and TRBJ2-1; D is unclear. V was pared by 8 bases and J by 4 bases, with 12 bases between. The V gene's germline CDR1 is MNHEY and CDR2 SMNVEV (reference sequence). This CDR3 is built from 13 residues. The CDR3 loop reads CASRRPAYNEQFF. The CDR3 DNA follows: TGTGCCAGCCGACGCCCGGCATACAATGAGCAGTTCTTC.

The chain has TRBV9 and TRBJ1-2; perhaps TRBD1 as D (5 bases). This CDR3 has 16 amino acids. Trimming cost V 0 bases and J 0 bases, with 12 bases left between them. The germline gives CDR1 SGDLS, CDR2 YYNGEE. The CDR3, as DNA: TGTGCCAGCAGCGTAGGATCGGGGCCAACTAACTATGGCTACACCTTC. Protein: CASSVGSGPTNYGYTF.

The V gene is TRBV2, the J gene TRBJ2-6, with unresolved D. Deletions cut 6 bases from V and 6 bases from J, with 9 bases between. The CDR3 length is 13 residues. CDR1 is SNHLY, CDR2 FYNNEI, per germline. This CDR3 reads CASSLTEANVLTF. Here the CDR3 DNA reads TGTGCCAGCAGCCTAACGGAGGCCAACGTCCTGACTTTC.

V gene TRBV28 combines with J gene TRBJ1-2; no clear D. Trimming took off 5 bases at V and 5 bases at J, with 18 bases between the two ends. The CDR3 covers 15 residues. Per the germline V gene, CDR1 is MDHEN and CDR2 is SYDVKM. The CDR3 here is CASSVYPRAGYGYTF. The CDR3 nucleotides are TGTGCCAGCAGTGTCTACCCTCGGGCTGGGTATGGCTACACCTTC.

The chain recombines TRBV6-5 with TRBJ2-7; D not resolved. The CDR3 totals 14 residues. From germline, CDR1 is MNHEY and CDR2 SVGAGI. The V end lost 6 bases, the J end lost 3 bases, and 15 bases lay between the germline ends. The CDR3 loop is CASRDRVSNYEQYF. CDR3 in DNA: TGTGCCAGCAGGGATCGGGTCTCCAACTACGAGCAGTACTTC.

V usage is TRBV28 and J usage is TRBJ1-5; D gene unclear. V dropped 2 bases and J dropped 2 bases, with 10 bases sitting between them. Per the germline V gene, CDR1 is MDHEN and CDR2 is SYDVKM. The CDR3 runs 15 residues. The CDR3 loop is CASSLRLFGNQPQHF. The DNA of the CDR3 is TGTGCCAGCAGTTTAAGACTGTTTGGCAATCAGCCCCAGCATTTT.

This chain uses TRBV5-4 with TRBJ2-5; D remains unclear. Trimming took 5 bases from V and 7 from J, leaving 15 bases between them. CDR3 length equals 13 residues. CDR1 SGHNT and CDR2 YYREEE come from the germline V gene (reference sequence). CDR3 coding DNA: TGTGCCAGCAGTGAGGACGACTGGGGGACCCAGTACTTC. Translating it yields CASSEDDWGTQYF.

The chain combines TRBV19 with TRBJ2-2; 10 positions match TRBD2. The CDR3 spans 15 residues. The germline CDR1 and CDR2 sequences are LNHDA and SQIVND (reference sequence). Trimming took 10 bases from V and 3 from J; bases not matched to a gene: 8. CDR3 region: CAKLSGRADTGELFF. In DNA form, the CDR3 reads TGTGCCAAATTAAGCGGGAGGGCCGACACCGGGGAGCTGTTTTTT.

The chain joins TRBV30 to TRBJ1-2, with D perhaps TRBD1 (6 bases). V lost 7 bases, J lost 2 bases, and 20 bases lay in between. This CDR3 has 15 amino acids. Germline CDR1 and CDR2: GTSNPN and SVGIG (reference sequence). The CDR3 protein is CAYPAGGAGNYGYTF. The CDR3 DNA is TGTGCCTACCCCGCCGGGGGCGCGGGCAACTATGGCTACACCTTC.

V usage is TRBV27 and J usage is TRBJ1-1; TRBD1 aligns across 9 bases. Looked up from germline, CDR1 is MNHEY and CDR2 is SMNVEV (reference sequence). With V trimmed by 3 bases and J by 7 bases, 3 bases remained unmatched. The CDR3 has 13 residues. The CDR3 DNA reads TGTGCCAGCAGTTTGGACAGGGGACATGAAGCTTTCTTT. Its translation is CASSLDRGHEAFF.

This chain joins TRBV27 and TRBJ2-7; the D gene is possibly TRBD1 (7 bases). The CDR3 covers 16 residues. Germline V lookup: CDR1 MNHEY, CDR2 SMNVEV (reference sequence). Trimming removed 4 bases from V and 2 bases from J, with 18 bases in between. In DNA form, the CDR3 reads TGTGCCAGCAGTTATTCCACAGGGGACTTGCCCTACGAGCAGTACTTC. Protein product: CASSYSTGDLPYEQYF.

J is TRBJ1-2 and V is TRBV6-5; no reliable D call. The CDR3 spans 15 residues. The germline gives CDR1 MNHEY, CDR2 SVGAGI. V lost 1 base to trimming and J lost 4 bases, with 13 bases between them. CDR3 DNA sequence: TGTGCCAGCAGTTACTACAGTCAGGACTTCTATGGCTACACCTTC. Its protein product is CASSYYSQDFYGYTF.

This clone has a single count. The rearrangement links TRBV19 to TRBJ2-7; 12 nucleotides match TRBD1. Germline-derived CDR1 and CDR2 are LNHDA and SQIVND (reference sequence). J lost 2 bases, V lost 6 bases, and 5 bases had no gene match. The CDR3 consists of 15 residues. CDR3 sequence reads: CASSPGQGAPYEQYF. Here the CDR3 DNA reads TGTGCCAGTAGCCCGGGACAGGGGGCTCCCTACGAGCAGTACTTC.

This clone was seen only once. The chain has TRBV6-5 and TRBJ2-7, with 7 bases aligning to TRBD2. Germline V gene data show CDR1 as MNHEY and CDR2 as SVGAGI. The CDR3 has 15 residues. V lost 7 bases and J lost 3; bases outside the gene matches: 12. CDR3 amino acids: CASKLAATLNYEQYF. The CDR3 region has the DNA TGTGCCAGCAAGCTAGCGGCGACGCTGAACTACGAGCAGTACTTC.

This chain joins TRBV13 and TRBJ2-5, with unresolved D. With 5 bases removed from V and 7 bases from J, the gap between germline ends came to 11 bases. Germline CDR1 PRHDT, CDR2 FYEKMQ (reference sequence). This CDR3 region has 12 residues. The CDR3 DNA sequence: TGTGCCAGCAGCGAAGGTTCGATGACCCAGTACTTC. Its translation is CASSEGSMTQYF.

V and J are TRBV6-1 and TRBJ1-4; D gene ambiguous. The CDR3 length is 15 residues. V lost 1 base, J lost 2 bases, and 8 bases lay in between. Per germline, CDR1 MNHNS and CDR2 SASEGT. The CDR3 loop is CASSEGTVTNEKLFF. The CDR3 coding sequence is TGTGCCAGCAGTGAAGGGACGGTCACTAATGAAAAACTGTTTTTT.

Note on this clone: At the DNA level, this CDR3 is encoded by other sequences in the same sample as well. The chain carries TRBV27 and TRBJ1-5; the match to TRBD1 covers 7 bases. This CDR3 is 14 amino acids long. V lost 6 bases, J lost 3 bases, and 5 bases stayed unmatched. The germline V gene encodes CDR1 MNHEY and CDR2 SMNVEV (reference sequence). CDR3 residues: CASSLGQPNQPQHF. Written as DNA, the CDR3 is TGTGCCAGCAGCCTGGGACAGCCCAATCAGCCCCAGCATTTT.

The DNA of the CDR3 is TGTGCCAGCAGTTTCAAACGAGAGCAGTACTTC. Amino acid sequence: CASSFKREQYF. V is TRBV28 and J is TRBJ2-7; D not resolved. Trimming removed 3 bases at V and 7 bases at J, with 7 bases between. CDR3 size: 11 residues. Germline lookup yields CDR1 MDHEN and CDR2 SYDVKM.

Details on this clone: Within the sample, other DNA sequences also encode this same CDR3. The J gene is TRBJ2-1, the V gene TRBV5-4, with TRBD2 matching over 7 bases. The V segment lost 1 base and the J segment 6 bases; nucleotides outside the gene matches: 7. The CDR3 consists of 15 residues. The V gene's germline CDR1 is SGHNT and CDR2 YYREEE (reference sequence). The CDR3 reads CASSLRRELLNEQFF. CDR3 nucleotide sequence: TGTGCCAGCAGCTTGAGGCGGGAGCTTCTCAATGAGCAGTTCTTC.

The rearrangement links TRBV12-5 to TRBJ2-1, with D tentatively TRBD2 (5 bases). The CDR3 loop spans 15 amino acids. Trimming stripped 7 bases from V and 4 bases from J, with 17 bases between. Germline V lookup: CDR1 LGHNT, CDR2 FRNRAP. CDR3 amino acids: CASARLLGVYNEQFF. CDR3 nucleotides: TGTGCTAGTGCCCGATTACTAGGAGTTTACAATGAGCAGTTCTTC. The full variable domain, with the rest looked up from reference TRBV12-5 and TRBJ2-1, is DARVTQTPRHKVTEMGQEVTMRCQPILGHNTVFWYRQTMMQGLELLAYFRNRAPLDDSGMPKDRFSAEMPDATLATLKIQPSEPRDSAVYFCASARLLGVYNEQFFGPGTRLTVL.

The V and J genes are TRBV19 and TRBJ1-2; D possibly corresponds to TRBD1 (5 bases). Germline lookup yields CDR1 LNHDA and CDR2 SQIVND (reference sequence). Trimming removed 3 bases at V and 4 bases at J, with 18 bases between. This CDR3 is 16 amino acids long. CDR3 DNA sequence: TGTGCCAGTAGTATCGTCCGGGACCTACGTTCCTATGGCTACACCTTC. This sequence encodes CASSIVRDLRSYGYTF.

V is TRBV7-6 and J is TRBJ1-2; possibly TRBD1 for D (5 bases). Germline V gives CDR1 SGHVS, CDR2 FNYEAQ. Trimming took 4 bases from V and 0 from J, leaving 6 bases between them. The CDR3 is made up of 13 amino acids. CDR3 region: CASSWGPNYGYTF. In DNA, the CDR3 is TGTGCCAGCAGCTGGGGACCTAACTATGGCTACACCTTC.

This clone was detected once. This sequence joins TRBV7-9 and TRBJ2-7; D call uncertain. CDR3 length equals 12 residues. Trimming took 5 bases from V and 13 from J, leaving 18 bases between them. Germline lookup yields CDR1 SEHNR and CDR2 FQNEAQ (reference sequence). The CDR3 nucleotides read TGTGCCAGCAGCCAATCCCTTGCCGGGCTCTACTTC. This translates into CASSQSLAGLYF.

The rearrangement joins TRBV30 to TRBJ2-2, with D hard to call. Trimming removed 4 bases from V and 2 bases from J, with 14 bases in between. There are 15 residues in the CDR3. Germline V CDR1 and CDR2: GTSNPN, SVGIG (reference sequence). CDR3 amino acids: CAWNSENGNTGELFF. CDR3 DNA sequence: TGTGCCTGGAACAGTGAGAACGGTAACACCGGGGAGCTGTTTTTT.

This chain uses TRBV5-1 with TRBJ2-2, with 10 nucleotides matching TRBD2. Germline V lookup: CDR1 SGHRS, CDR2 YFSETQ. This CDR3 spans 18 amino acids. V lost 4 bases and J lost 0; bases outside the gene matches: 9. The CDR3 sequence is CASSPGAGLAANTGELFF. The CDR3, as DNA: TGCGCCAGCAGCCCGGGGGCCGGACTAGCGGCGAACACCGGGGAGCTGTTTTTT.

V is TRBV27 and J is TRBJ2-1; no clear D gene. The CDR3 runs 12 residues. From germline, CDR1 is MNHEY and CDR2 SMNVEV (reference sequence). The V gene lost 6 bases and the J gene lost 9 bases, with 12 bases spanning the gap. As DNA, the CDR3 is TGTGCCAGCAGGATTAGGGCGAGTGAGCAGTTCTTC. Residues: CASRIRASEQFF.